The 26 T cell receptor beta chains presented below share a single source sample, sequenced in a study of human T cells and chemical hapten exposure. TCRdb processed the RACE reads anew with MiXCR; each CDR3 protein has one entry. The sample has approximately 100,000 distinct CDR3 sequences; 11% are singletons. Time point denoted: patch test 1, 2 weeks after DPC sensitization. As to treatment: therapeutic diphenylcyclopropenone sensitization with weekly scalp DPC. The sequenced sample was whole blood, obtained in connection with sensitization to the hapten diphenylcyclopropenone (DPC). Every receptor here comes from a middle-aged woman with alopecia areata. Some clones in this sample may be carry-over from other donors' samples.

This clonotype was observed at least ten times. The genes are TRBV29-1 and TRBJ2-2, with D perhaps matching TRBD2 (5 bases). V lost 6 bases, J lost 4 bases, and 6 bases lay in between. CDR1 and CDR2 from the germline V gene are SQVTM and ANQGSEA. This CDR3 spans 11 amino acids. The chain's CDR3 is CSVAVTGELFF. In nucleotides, the CDR3 is TGCAGCGTAGCGGTCACCGGGGAGCTGTTTTTT.

V gene TRBV7-2 combines with J gene TRBJ2-1; 9 nucleotides match TRBD2. The germline CDR1 and CDR2 sequences are SGHTA and FQGNSA. The CDR3 loop spans 15 amino acids. V was clipped by 5 bases and J by 9 bases; unmatched bases: 11. The CDR3 loop is CASSRTAGGLVEQFF. CDR3 sequence (DNA): TGTGCCAGCAGCCGCACGGCGGGAGGGCTAGTTGAGCAGTTCTTC.

This clonotype was counted many times. This chain joins TRBV7-9 and TRBJ1-1; weak D call: TRBD1 (6 bases). The CDR3 spans 12 residues. The germline V gene encodes CDR1 SEHNR and CDR2 FQNEAQ (reference sequence). The V and J ends lost 10 bases and 6 bases respectively, with 15 bases between them. Here the CDR3 reads CATQGLSAEAFF. Here the CDR3 DNA reads TGTGCCACACAGGGTCTTAGTGCTGAAGCTTTCTTT.

This clonotype was seen a handful of times. The chain is built from TRBV19 and TRBJ2-7, with TRBD2 identical over 15 bases. The CDR3 consists of 16 residues. The germline gives CDR1 LNHDA, CDR2 SQIVND (reference sequence). The V and J ends lost 10 bases and 5 bases, in that order; junction bases with no gene match: 12. The chain's CDR3 is CATRTSGRAHPHEQYF. The CDR3 nucleotides are TGTGCCACTCGGACTAGCGGGAGGGCCCACCCTCACGAGCAGTACTTC.

This clonotype was seen repeatedly, ten times or more. J is TRBJ1-5 and V is TRBV27; 7 nucleotides agree with TRBD1. CDR3 length: 15 residues. Germline V gene data show CDR1 as MNHEY and CDR2 as SMNVEV (reference sequence). V lost 6 bases, J lost 1 base, and 6 bases stayed unmatched. Written as DNA, the CDR3 is TGTGCCAGCAGCCAACAGGGGAACAGCAATCAGCCCCAGCATTTT. It specifies CASSQQGNSNQPQHF.

The V call is TRBV10-1, the J call TRBJ2-1; 11 bases line up with TRBD2. V trimming: 6 bases; J trimming: 7 bases; junction bases outside the gene matches: 2. CDR1 is WNHNN, CDR2 SYGVQD, per germline (reference sequence). This CDR3 is 13 amino acids long. The CDR3 DNA reads as TGCGCCAGCAGGTCTAGCGGGGGGAATGAGCAGTTCTTC. Its protein is CASRSSGGNEQFF.

This clonotype was picked up a small number of times. V is TRBV9 and J is TRBJ2-3; either TRBD1 or TRBD2 may supply D (5 bases each). Germline CDR1 reads SGDLS; CDR2 reads YYNGEE. This CDR3 comprises 16 residues. Trimming cost V 0 bases and J 1 base, with 12 bases left between them. This chain's CDR3 is CASSVELGVGTDTQYF. The CDR3 nucleotides are TGTGCCAGCAGCGTAGAATTGGGGGTCGGCACAGATACGCAGTATTTT. Looking up the rest from reference TRBV9 and TRBJ2-3 gives the full variable domain: DSGVTQTPKHLITATGQRVTLRCSPRSGDLSVYWYQQSLDQGLQFLIQYYNGEERAKGNILERFSAQQFPDLHSELNLSSLELGDSALYFCASSVELGVGTDTQYFGPGTRLTVL.

The V call is TRBV7-9, the J call TRBJ2-7; 10 bases line up with TRBD2. Germline CDR1 SEHNR, CDR2 FQNEAQ (reference sequence). The CDR3 contains 15 residues. V dropped 1 base and J dropped 3; count of bases not matched to a gene: 3. The DNA of the CDR3 is TGTGCCAGCAGCTTAGTCCCTAGCGGGAGCTACGAGCAGTACTTC. As protein: CASSLVPSGSYEQYF.

This clonotype was observed many times. The gene calls are TRBV27 and TRBJ2-3; 7 nucleotides agree with TRBD2. Germline assignment: CDR1 MNHEY and CDR2 SMNVEV (reference sequence). The CDR3 loop spans 14 amino acids. V trimming: 6 bases; J trimming: 0 bases; junction bases outside the gene matches: 3. The CDR3 DNA reads as TGTGCCAGCAGCCGCGGGGGAAGCACAGATACGCAGTATTTT. This codes for CASSRGGSTDTQYF.

The CDR3 protein is CASSPRASGGVTDTQYF. Here the CDR3 DNA reads TGTGCCAGCAGTCCCAGGGCTAGCGGGGGGGTCACAGATACGCAGTATTTT. The gene calls are TRBV12-3 or TRBV12-4 and TRBJ2-3, with 12 bases that match TRBD2. The trim removed 5 bases at V and 2 bases at J, leaving 8 bases unmatched. The CDR3 totals 17 residues.

The gene calls are TRBV28 and TRBJ1-2; D is unresolved. The V end lost 7 bases, the J end lost 8 bases, and 11 bases lay between the germline ends. This CDR3 has 11 amino acids. Germline V gives CDR1 MDHEN, CDR2 SYDVKM. The chain's CDR3 is CASNGERGYTF. The CDR3 bases are TGTGCCAGCAATGGGGAACGAGGCTACACCTTC.

Turning to this clonotype: A much larger clone is a single base away; this may be a read error. This rearrangement joins TRBV18 to TRBJ2-3; D remains unclear. Germline V gives CDR1 KGHSH, CDR2 LQKENI. The V end lost 3 bases, the J end lost 1 base, and 11 bases lay between the germline ends. The length of the CDR3 is 15 residues. The CDR3 bases are TGTGCCAGCTCACCCTTGGTTCGCGGCACAGATACGCAGTATTTT. Translated: CASSPLVRGTDTQYF.

The chain couples TRBV27 to TRBJ1-5; possibly TRBD1 for D (5 bases). CDR3 size: 13 residues. Trimming stripped 2 bases from V and 6 bases from J, with 8 bases between. Per the germline V gene, CDR1 is MNHEY and CDR2 is SMNVEV (reference sequence). In nucleotides, the CDR3 is TGTGCCAGCAGTTTAGACAGAGTTCAGCCCCAGCATTTT. This encodes CASSLDRVQPQHF.

Note on this clonotype: This may come from a read error, since a much larger clone is one base off. V usage is TRBV3-1 and J usage is TRBJ1-5, with 7 positions matching TRBD1. Germline CDR1 LGHDT, CDR2 YNNKEL (reference sequence). The CDR3 contains 16 residues. This CDR3 is CASSQRGRGSNQPQLF. The CDR3 region has the DNA TGTGCCAGCAGCCAGAGGGGGCGCGGGAGCAATCAGCCCCAGCTTTTT.

For this clonotype: No conserved phenylalanine or tryptophan ends this CDR3, so it is likely a read error. This sequence joins TRBV3-1 and TRBJ2-1, with D maybe TRBD2 (8 bases). Looked up from germline, CDR1 is LGHDT and CDR2 is YNNKEL (reference sequence). Trimming stripped 5 bases from V and 5 bases from J, with 25 bases between. The CDR3 runs to 18 residues. In DNA form, the CDR3 reads TGTGCCAGCAGCAGGGGACTAGTCGAAGGGGGCTCGGACAATGAGCAGTTCTTG. It is translated as CASSRGLVEGGSDNEQFL.

This chain links TRBV20-1 with TRBJ2-7; D ambiguous. Germline V gene data show CDR1 as DFQATT and CDR2 as SNEGSKA (reference sequence). The CDR3 is 11 residues long. The V end lost 0 bases, the J end lost 4 bases, and 4 bases lay between the germline ends. CDR3 residues: CSARDGYEQYF. The DNA of the CDR3 is TGCAGTGCTAGAGACGGATACGAGCAGTACTTC.

This clonotype was seen a single time. This chain connects TRBV12-3 or TRBV12-4 to TRBJ1-4; D perhaps matches TRBD1 (5 bases). Trimming removed 6 bases at V and 0 bases at J, with 17 bases between. The CDR3 has 17 amino acids. Here the CDR3 reads CASRNLRTGPTNEKLFF. Here the CDR3 DNA reads TGTGCCAGCAGAAACTTAAGGACGGGACCAACTAATGAAAAACTGTTTTTT.

Turning to this clonotype: It may be a read error: a sequence one base away is much more abundant. Here the CDR3 omits its conserved ending phenylalanine or tryptophan, so a read error is the likely source. The CDR3 DNA follows: TGCAGCGTTGTAAGGGCCACTGAAGCTTTCTAT. It yields the protein CSVVRATEAFY. The chain carries TRBV29-1 and TRBJ1-1; the D is unclear. V lost 4 bases, J lost 4 bases, and 7 bases lay in between. CDR1 and CDR2 (germline): SQVTM, ANQGSEA. CDR3 size: 11 residues.

This clonotype turned up a few times. The V and J genes are TRBV5-1 and TRBJ1-1; 11 bases map to TRBD1. The CDR3 is 15 amino acids. After removal of 4 bases from V and 4 bases from J, the junction contained 6 bases not matched to a gene. Germline V gene data show CDR1 as SGHRS and CDR2 as YFSETQ. The DNA for the CDR3 is TGCGCCAGCAGCCACGGGACAGGGGGGATCACTGAAGCTTTCTTT. It is translated as CASSHGTGGITEAFF. Variable domain in full (rest from reference TRBV5-1 and TRBJ1-1): KAGVTQTPRYLIKTRGQQVTLSCSPISGHRSVSWYQQTPGQGLQFLFEYFSETQRNKGNFPGRFSGRQFSNSRSEMNVSTLELGDSALYLCASSHGTGGITEAFFGQGTRLTVV.

In its sample, this clonotype was seen many times. The chain uses TRBV6-1 and TRBJ2-2; no clear D gene. This CDR3 is built from 11 residues. CDR1 MNHNS and CDR2 SASEGT come from the germline V gene. Trimming took off 4 bases at V and 6 bases at J, with 3 bases between the two ends. The CDR3 DNA follows: TGTGCCAGCAGTGCTTCCGGGGAGCTGTTTTTT. It yields the protein CASSASGELFF.

This clonotype has at least ten counts. This chain uses TRBV7-8 with TRBJ2-4; TRBD1 aligns across 8 bases. CDR3 size: 20 residues. V was clipped by 2 bases and J by 0 bases; unmatched bases: 15. Germline V lookup: CDR1 SGHVS, CDR2 FQNEAQ. The CDR3: CASSLTINPGTGLAKNIQYF. CDR3 sequence (DNA): TGTGCCAGCAGCTTAACCATAAATCCCGGGACAGGCCTAGCCAAAAACATTCAGTACTTC.

This clonotype came up many times. CDR3 in amino acids: CASSLVRGFYEQYF. CDR3 DNA sequence: TGTGCCAGCAGCTTAGTTCGGGGTTTCTACGAGCAGTACTTC. V gene TRBV11-2 combines with J gene TRBJ2-7; perhaps TRBD2 as D (5 bases). The germline CDR1 and CDR2 sequences are SGHAT and FQNNGV. The V end lost 1 base, the J end lost 3 bases, and 10 bases lay between the germline ends. The CDR3 spans 14 residues.

This clonotype was counted at least ten times. The chain links TRBV7-2 to TRBJ2-7; D is unclear. Trimming left V 1 base short and J 0 bases short, with 7 bases between. This CDR3 is built from 14 residues. The germline V gene has CDR1 SGHTA and CDR2 FQGNSA. Written as DNA, the CDR3 is TGTGCCAGCAGCTTAGGGGTAGCCTCCTACGAGCAGTACTTC. Translation gives CASSLGVASYEQYF.

In this sample, this clonotype turned up a few times. The chain links TRBV29-1 to TRBJ2-2, with 16 bases lining up with TRBD2. The CDR3 is 17 residues long. Unmatched junction bases numbered 5, after V lost 6 bases and J lost 1 base. The V gene's germline CDR1 is SQVTM and CDR2 ANQGSEA. The CDR3 loop is CSVAGLAGGQNTGELFF. The CDR3 nucleotides read TGCAGCGTGGCGGGACTAGCGGGAGGGCAGAACACCGGGGAGCTGTTTTTT.

This clonotype was seen a few times. The gene calls are TRBV5-1 and TRBJ2-7, with a weak D call TRBD1 (5 bases). This CDR3 is built from 15 residues. V lost 2 bases and J 4 bases, leaving 16 bases between the germline ends. Germline lookup yields CDR1 SGHRS and CDR2 YFSETQ. The CDR3 sequence: CASSFSAGILYEQYF. Written as DNA, the CDR3 is TGCGCCAGCAGCTTTTCAGCAGGGATCCTGTACGAGCAGTACTTC.

The chain employs TRBV12-3 or TRBV12-4 and TRBJ2-7; D is possibly TRBD1 (7 bases). The CDR3 covers 15 residues. Trimming cost V 1 base and J 0 bases, with 10 bases left between them. CDR3: CASSLGRGRSYEQYF. For the CDR3, the DNA is TGTGCCAGCAGTTTAGGGAGGGGGCGCTCCTACGAGCAGTACTTC.